Reported below is one T cell receptor beta chain. The antigen it binds to is not known. No base quality information exists; no much larger clone differs at one position. Using the deep immunoSEQ assay, multiplex PCR amplified TCR CDR3 regions from genomic DNA. Extracted genomic DNA from each cell subset was spread evenly across all wells of several immunoSEQ 96-well plates, with each plate serving as a replicate. For sorted subsets, 200 ng of genomic DNA, equivalent to tens of thousands of T cell genomes, went into each replicate PCR. The purified libraries were quantified using a Qubit 3.0 fluorometer, sized with a Bioanalyzer 2100, and then quantified again using the KAPA Library Quantification kit. Each immunoSEQ 96-well plate was sequenced on its own single-read 150-cycle Illumina NextSeq 550 flow cell. The study's own analysis went as follows. Because the immunoSEQ output included only junctional sequences and no quality scores, the filtering could not be the same as the filtering used for full-length reads. To assign V/J genes and CDR3, sequences were annotated using PyIR, a Python wrapper for IgBLAST v1.9, with IMGT germline references. Reads were removed for weak V/J assignments (E-value above 1e-6), missing CDR3, stop codons, out-of-frame junctions, or ambiguous translated residues. V3J clonotypes were defined by identical inferred V gene, J gene, and CDR3 amino acid sequence. To compute the percentage overlap between repertoires, the number of shared unique clonotypes was divided by the size of the smaller repertoire. RTK rarefaction, the Chao1 estimator, and Recon v2.1 estimates of unobserved clonotypes were used to assess repertoire richness. OLGA was used to compute generation probabilities for all TCRbeta clonotypes that the gDNA method yielded from four donors. As stored in TCRdb, this immuneACCESS dataset retains in-frame rearrangements with V and J assigned. A fraction of the clones does not appear; measured against another copy, unresolved V genes explain less than half of the discrepancy, and the remainder lacks a known reason. The DNA was the basis for D and trimming; V, J and clone size are from that table. The sample contains roughly 2.6 million clones, more than 90% of them found a single time. Roughly 0.14% of the sample is taken by the ten largest.

Germline trimming amounts to 6 bases on V and 4 bases on J, with 4 as the count of junction bases outside the gene matches. CDR1 and CDR2 (MNHEY, SVGAGI) derive from the germline V gene. The CDR3 spans 13 residues, from the cysteine through the phenylalanine. Only the CDR3 portion is preserved as DNA: 39 bases, with reading frame beginning at the first base. Donors were healthy HIV-negative adults with no recently reported acute infections or vaccinations. Only Caucasian adults living in Nashville, Tennessee, USA were represented among the donors. CD4+ T cells were enriched through magnetic negative selection, after which naive cells were positively selected on CD45RA and the remaining negative fraction served as the memory subset. After blood collection by leukapheresis, PBMCs were isolated using Ficoll-Histopaque density gradient centrifugation and then cryopreserved in the vapor phase of liquid nitrogen. Purity and quantity of every magnetically sorted T cell population were checked by analytical flow cytometry. From each sorted fraction, genomic DNA was isolated and quantified by UV absorbance on a Nanodrop 2000c.

The record originates from a study of shared clonotypes between healthy human individuals (dated by TCRdb to the early 2020s). About the full investigation: The cohort comprised two women and a few men aged 18 to 49 years. For each donor, CD4 naive and CD4 memory were each given three plates, CD8 naive was given two plates, and CD8 memory was given one plate. To estimate repertoire size and how much clonotype sharing occurs between individuals, the study deeply sequenced the blood TCR repertoires of roughly 5 healthy adults. To increase sequencing depth and limit assay-specific biases, TCR repertoire library preparation and sequencing were carried out by different laboratories using diverse techniques. Each donor's leukapheresis produced roughly between roughly 0.85 and 10 billion PBMCs. Results the study describes overall, beyond this receptor: Compared with non-shared clonotypes, clonotypes shared by all four sorted-subset donors had higher generation probabilities. The small number of donors limited the genetic and exposure-history diversity represented. Only blood was sampled, and tissue TCR repertoires likely differ from those in blood. Larger estimated clonotype richness was generally found for naive subsets than for memory subsets. Rarefaction of sorted-subset datasets indicated incomplete sequencing despite the large sequencing depth. Sharing across a few donors was observed for approximately 5% of naive CD4, around 3.5% of naive CD8, 2.3% of memory CD4, and around 0.4% of memory CD8 clonotypes. Pairwise subsampling led to the expectation that sequencing depth would affect the degree of clonotype sharing among donors.

The TCR sequence derives from a man aged 18-30 years in good health. This sequence uses TRBV6-5 and TRBJ1-1, with TRBD1 matching 8 junction bases. The source material was naive CD4+ T cells sorted from blood. The cell subset or site label for this specimen denotes: CD45RA+ positively selected. The DNA sequence is as follows: TGTGCCAGCAGAGACAGGGGAACCACTGAAGCTTTCTTT. It is translated as CASRDRGTTEAFF.